This entry is about one T cell receptor (beta chain). Germline assignment: CDR1 SGHKS and CDR2 YYEKEE (reference sequence). CDR3 length: 14 residues. V lost 4 bases, J lost 1 base, and 2 bases stayed unmatched. This entry belongs to a study of blood T cell repertoires in COVID-19. The overall study: Sites across the United States, Italy and Spain contributed samples from acute and convalescent COVID-19.

During active infection, Seattle patients enrolled and were then monitored through disease. In the authors' workflow: It was from reference gene primer amplification that nucleated cell counts were estimated. The data were produced by immunoSEQ multiplex PCR, yet TCRdb's version contains in-frame clones alone and is incomplete. Clone size and the V and J calls come from that table; the DNA yielded D and trimming. Of 250,000 to 350,000 clones in the sample, roughly four fifths were seen once. This chain connects TRBV5-5 to TRBJ1-3; 7 bases are shared with TRBD1. Sample: peripheral blood. This receptor was obtained from a person aged 70 to 85 with COVID-19, enrolled during active disease. The CDR3 reads CASSRQGSGNTIYF. The DNA of the CDR3 is TGTGCCAGCAGCCGACAGGGTTCTGGAAACACCATATATTTT. Together with reference TRBV5-5 and TRBJ1-3, the CDR3 gives the full variable domain: DAGVTQSPTHLIKTRGQQVTLRCSPISGHKSVSWYQQVLGQGPQFIFQYYEKEERGRGNFPDRFSARQFPNYSSELNVNALLLGDSALYLCASSRQGSGNTIYFGEGSWLTVV.